The subject of this entry is one T cell receptor beta chain. This clone was detected only a few times. Its specific antigen is unknown. Nothing much larger sits one base from this clone, and base qualities are not available. These data belong to a study of blood T cell repertoires in COVID-19 (TCRdb year 2020). Study-level background: Samples from collaborators originated in the United States, Italy and Spain and spanned both the acute and convalescent phases of COVID-19. The prospective study material was composed of cDNA or gDNA derived from T cells, B-cell-depleted T cells, or PBMCs. Sample metadata almost always included a de-identified subject ID, COVID-19 status, age in years and sex. Where HLA class I and class II types were available, the types were taken from metadata supplied by the sample provider, not from assay-based typing. The repertoires were made available in a free public database intended to serve as a resource for research on the immune response to SARS-CoV-2. The samples were drawn from the first 160 participants of the ongoing ImmuneRACE study and from 950 to 1,500 subjects provided by 6 global collaborators. Subjects who had been exposed to COVID-19, were actively infected with it, or had recovered from it provided the deeply sampled blood TCRbeta repertoires that made up the dataset. Points the paper makes about the study in general: How much clinical and demographic metadata was included differed by source and by participant, and the metadata was provided uncurated.

Each collaborating institution followed its own protocols to collect whole blood in K2EDTA tubes. For TCRbeta analysis, collaborators shipped samples in one of three forms: frozen whole blood, isolated PBMCs, or DNA extracted from either of those sample types. TCRbeta CDR3 regions were amplified from genomic DNA using the immunoSEQ Assay, a bias-controlled multiplex PCR. From the authors' description of their analysis: The number of nucleated cells in each sample was estimated by amplification of reference gene primers within the assay. Sequence reads were collapsed and filtered to measure the absolute abundance of every unique TCRbeta CDR3 rearrangement. For each sample, productive Simpson clonality was calculated as the square root of Simpson's diversity index across productive rearrangements. TCRdb took this table from immuneACCESS and kept in-frame rearrangements with V and J called. Such tables lack part of the clones; where checked against another copy, unresolved V genes explain under half of the gap, and the rest is unexplained. Clone size and the V and J calls come from that table; the DNA yielded D and trimming. Across this sample there are 25,000 to 30,000 clones, with 60% to 80% seen only once. The biggest ten clones account for 6% to 8% of the sample.

The CDR3 spans 13 residues, from the cysteine through the phenylalanine. The entry retains the CDR3 DNA only, 39 bases that are in frame from base 1. Trimming takes 3 bases from V and 10 bases from J, and the germline ends sit 13 bases apart. CDR1 and CDR2 were assigned from the germline V gene (reference sequence) as GTSNPN and SVGIG. Material for sequencing was peripheral blood. This chain is built from TRBV30 and TRBJ1-6; the D region possibly corresponds to TRBD1 (5 bases align). The clonotype originates from a woman aged 70-85 years with active or convalescent COVID-19. The CDR3 region reads CAWRGQGHSPLHF. Here is the DNA: TGTGCCTGGAGGGGCCAGGGTCACTCACCCCTCCACTTT.